Listed here are 2 T cell receptor beta chains from one sample, sequenced in a study of T cells in Graves' hyperthyroidism and ophthalmopathy. There were TCR beta CDR3 regions amplified from RNA transcripts. First-round RT-PCR of the TCR CDR3 relied on the HTBI primer set. Each CDR3 protein gets one entry after TCRdb re-called the multiplex PCR reads with MiXCR. Of hundreds of thousands of distinct CDR3 sequences detected, roughly 24% appear once; the ten largest clones hold about 10%. Material for sequencing was blood. These receptors all come from a woman in her twenties or thirties with Graves' ophthalmopathy.

This clonotype was counted at least ten times. The V call is TRBV12-3 or TRBV12-4, the J call TRBJ1-2; the match to TRBD1 covers 9 bases. The CDR3 has 13 residues. Unmatched junction bases numbered 6, after V lost 6 bases and J lost 7 bases. This chain's CDR3 is CASRAGTGSGYTF. The CDR3 DNA follows: TGTGCCAGCAGAGCCGGGACAGGGTCTGGCTACACCTTC.

This clonotype was recorded at least ten times. The V gene is TRBV6-5, the J gene TRBJ2-7; D call uncertain. Trimming stripped 6 bases from V and 5 bases from J, with 17 bases between. This CDR3 is 14 amino acids long. CDR1 MNHEY and CDR2 SVGAGI come from the germline V gene. The CDR3 loop reads CASSPARELHEQYF. Here the CDR3 DNA reads TGTGCCAGCAGCCCCGCAAGGGAACTCCACGAGCAGTACTTC.